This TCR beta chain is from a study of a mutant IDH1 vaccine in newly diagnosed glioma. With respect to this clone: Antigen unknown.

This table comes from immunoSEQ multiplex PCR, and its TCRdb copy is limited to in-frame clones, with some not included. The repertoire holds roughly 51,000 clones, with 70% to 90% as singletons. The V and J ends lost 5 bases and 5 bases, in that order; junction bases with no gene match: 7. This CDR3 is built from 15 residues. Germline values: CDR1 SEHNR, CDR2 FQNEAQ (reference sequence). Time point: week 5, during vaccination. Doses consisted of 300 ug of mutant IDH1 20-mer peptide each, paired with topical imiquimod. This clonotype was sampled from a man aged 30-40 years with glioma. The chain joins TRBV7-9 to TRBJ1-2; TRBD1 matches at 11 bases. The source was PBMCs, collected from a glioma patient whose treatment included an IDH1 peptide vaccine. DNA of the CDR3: TGTGCCAGCAGCATTCCGGGACAGGGGGTTTATGGCTACACCTTC. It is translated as CASSIPGQGVYGYTF.